These 20 T cell receptor beta chains came from one sample sequenced in a study of T cell responses to AZD1222 COVID-19 vaccine. Data came from immunoSEQ multiplex PCR; TCRdb stores just in-frame clones and leaves some out. This sample carries some 86,000 clones, 70% to 90% of them seen once, and the ten largest clones take roughly 21%. The material sequenced was peripheral blood, taken on day 0 of AZD1222 vaccination. Receptors originate from an adult in good health.

The rearrangement joins TRBV9 to TRBJ1-6, with 8 bases aligning to TRBD1. After removal of 5 bases from V and 9 bases from J, the junction contained 7 bases not matched to a gene. Per germline, CDR1 SGDLS and CDR2 YYNGEE. The CDR3 loop spans 14 amino acids. Written as DNA, the CDR3 is TGTGCCAGCAGAGGACAGGGAAGGATTTCACCCCTCCACTTT. Translation gives CASRGQGRISPLHF.

The genes are TRBV30 and TRBJ1-1, with no clear D. The CDR3 sequence is 12 residues long. The germline V gene has CDR1 GTSNPN and CDR2 SVGIG (reference sequence). Trimming stripped 2 bases from V and 7 bases from J, with 11 bases between. CDR3 bases: TGTGCCTGGAGTTGGACGAGTGGTGAAGCTTTCTTT. Translating it yields CAWSWTSGEAFF.

The gene calls are TRBV19 and TRBJ2-5, with D possibly being TRBD2 (5 bases). Germline-derived CDR1 and CDR2 are LNHDA and SQIVND (reference sequence). The CDR3 is 14 amino acids. Trimming removed 1 base at V and 7 bases at J, with 13 bases between. This CDR3 reads CASSIVSGRRTQYF. The CDR3 nucleotides are TGTGCCAGTAGTATAGTCAGCGGACGAAGGACCCAGTACTTC. The full variable domain, in which reference TRBV19 and TRBJ2-5 provide the parts outside the CDR3, is DGGITQSPKYLFRKEGQNVTLSCEQNLNHDAMYWYRQDPGQGLRLIYYSQIVNDFQKGDIAEGYSVSREKKESFPLTVTSAQKNPTAFYLCASSIVSGRRTQYFGPGTRLLVL.

The chain has TRBV3-1 (or the pseudogene TRBV3-2) and TRBJ2-1, with 8 bases fitting TRBD2. Germline trimming cut 0 bases from V and 7 bases from J; bases unmatched to any gene: 11. The CDR3 is 17 residues long. The V gene's germline CDR1 is LGHDT and CDR2 YNNKEL (reference sequence). CDR3 region: CASSQDVPGGGRNEQFF. CDR3 DNA sequence: TGTGCCAGCAGCCAAGATGTACCGGGAGGGGGGAGGAATGAGCAGTTCTTC.

The CDR3: CASRTGASNEQYF. The CDR3 nucleotides are TGTGCCAGCAGGACAGGGGCGTCGAACGAGCAGTACTTC. The chain is built from TRBV5-6 and TRBJ2-7; 8 bases line up with TRBD1. V trimming: 5 bases; J trimming: 5 bases; junction bases outside the gene matches: 6. Germline V gene lookup returns CDR1 SGHDT and CDR2 YYEEEE. The CDR3 totals 13 residues.

With regard to this clone: The sample has other DNA sequences that encode this CDR3 too. This sequence joins TRBV10-2 and TRBJ1-5; D gene uncertain. The CDR3 length is 14 residues. Germline values: CDR1 WSHSY, CDR2 SAAADI. The germline V and J ends were trimmed by 2 bases and 0 bases, with 5 bases remaining between them. The CDR3 bases are TGCGCCAGCAGTGAGGAGGTTAGCAATCAGCCCCAGCATTTT. Its translation: CASSEEVSNQPQHF.

This clone was seen a few times. The V gene is TRBV19, the J gene TRBJ2-7; D gene uncertain. The V gene lost 1 base and the J gene lost 0 bases, with 7 bases spanning the gap. Germline V gene sequence: CDR1 LNHDA, CDR2 SQIVND (reference sequence). CDR3 size: 14 residues. In DNA form, the CDR3 reads TGTGCCAGTAGTATAGTTCCAGACTCCTACGAGCAGTACTTC. Translating gives CASSIVPDSYEQYF. Full variable domain (remainder filled in from reference TRBV19 and TRBJ2-7): DGGITQSPKYLFRKEGQNVTLSCEQNLNHDAMYWYRQDPGQGLRLIYYSQIVNDFQKGDIAEGYSVSREKKESFPLTVTSAQKNPTAFYLCASSIVPDSYEQYFGPGTRLTVT.

This clone has a handful of counts. The rearrangement links TRBV2 to TRBJ1-2; no clear D. The CDR3 loop spans 14 amino acids. Germline values: CDR1 SNHLY, CDR2 FYNNEI. Trimming pared 3 bases from V and 7 bases from J, leaving 15 bases between. The CDR3 sequence is CASSDEWGRGGYTF. DNA of the CDR3: TGTGCCAGCAGTGATGAGTGGGGTAGAGGTGGCTACACCTTC.

CDR3: CASSLSWEKLFF. In DNA, the CDR3 is TGTGCCAGCAGTTTGTCATGGGAAAAACTGTTTTTT. This chain links TRBV7-9 with TRBJ1-4; D unresolved. This CDR3 has 12 amino acids. Per the germline V gene, CDR1 is SEHNR and CDR2 is FQNEAQ (reference sequence). Trimming cost V 6 bases and J 8 bases, with 10 bases left between them.

The gene calls are TRBV3-1 (or the pseudogene TRBV3-2) and TRBJ2-3, with 12 bases that match TRBD2. The CDR3 spans 16 residues. V lost 6 bases and J lost 6; bases outside the gene matches: 10. Looked up from germline, CDR1 is LGHDT and CDR2 is YNNKEL (reference sequence). CDR3 region: CASSRTSGDLGDTQYF. DNA for the CDR3: TGTGCCAGCAGTCGGACTAGCGGGGACCTCGGGGATACGCAGTATTTT.

The gene calls are TRBV7-8 and TRBJ1-5, with TRBD1 as a possible D gene (6 bases). From germline, CDR1 is SGHVS and CDR2 FQNEAQ. The V end lost 1 base, the J end lost 4 bases, and 8 bases lay between the germline ends. This CDR3 spans 14 amino acids. The CDR3 reads CASSLGQGNQPQHF. The DNA of the CDR3 is TGTGCCAGCAGCTTAGGGCAGGGGAATCAGCCCCAGCATTTT.

The chain recombines TRBV12-3 or TRBV12-4 with TRBJ2-7; no clear D. This CDR3 is built from 12 residues. V shed 2 bases and J shed 6 bases, with 8 bases lying between them. The CDR3, as DNA: TGTGCCAGCAGTTTATCGGCCCGCGAGCAGTACTTC. Translated: CASSLSAREQYF.

The chain has TRBV12-3 or TRBV12-4 and TRBJ2-3, with 10 nucleotides matching TRBD1. The CDR3 runs 13 residues. V lost 4 bases, J lost 11 bases, and 6 bases stayed unmatched. The CDR3 DNA reads as TGTGCCAGCAGTTCCGTCGGACAGGGGGAGCAGTATTTT. Residues: CASSSVGQGEQYF.

V usage is TRBV4-2 and J usage is TRBJ1-1; a weak D match, TRBD1 (5 bases). Germline V gene lookup returns CDR1 LGHNA and CDR2 YNFKEQ. This CDR3 has 13 residues. V lost 3 bases and J 7 bases, leaving 12 bases between the germline ends. CDR3 amino acids: CASSQGVDSEAFF. The CDR3 bases are TGTGCCAGCAGCCAGGGGGTCGACAGTGAAGCTTTCTTT.

The chain couples TRBV7-2 to TRBJ1-1; TRBD1 is a possible D gene (5 bases). There are 14 residues in the CDR3. CDR1 is SGHTA and CDR2 is FQGNSA in the germline V gene. Trimming removed 5 bases at V and 4 bases at J, with 14 bases between. In DNA form, the CDR3 reads TGTGCCAGCAGCCCATGGGAGGGGAGCACTGAAGCTTTCTTT. Protein: CASSPWEGSTEAFF.

The CDR3 nucleotides read TGTGCCAGCTGGGGCCTTGGGGGCGGGGAGCTGTTTTTT. Protein sequence: CASWGLGGGELFF. The chain is built from TRBV28 and TRBJ2-2; D may match TRBD1 or TRBD2 (5 bases each). V was trimmed by 8 bases and J by 7 bases, leaving 14 bases between them. Germline loops: CDR1 MDHEN, CDR2 SYDVKM. CDR3 length: 13 residues.

The gene calls are TRBV6-5 and TRBJ2-3; D is possibly TRBD2 (5 bases). Per the germline V gene, CDR1 is MNHEY and CDR2 is SVGAGI. Trimming removed 4 bases at V and 3 bases at J, with 8 bases between. This CDR3 has 13 residues. The CDR3, as DNA: TGTGCCAGCAGTTCCCCGGGAACAGATACGCAGTATTTT. Protein sequence: CASSSPGTDTQYF.

This rearrangement joins TRBV6-5 to TRBJ1-5; TRBD1 is a possible D gene (5 bases). CDR3 length: 15 residues. Germline CDR1 reads MNHEY; CDR2 reads SVGAGI. Trimming took 6 bases from V and 0 from J, leaving 12 bases between them. The CDR3 spells CASSPRVNSNQPQHF. For the CDR3, the DNA is TGTGCCAGCAGCCCCAGGGTAAATAGCAATCAGCCCCAGCATTTT.

This chain joins TRBV7-2 and TRBJ2-1; D remains ambiguous. CDR3 length equals 12 residues. The germline V gene encodes CDR1 SGHTA and CDR2 FQGNSA. V gave up 2 bases and J gave up 6 bases, with 5 bases separating them. The CDR3 loop is CASSLRANEQFF. The CDR3 coding sequence is TGTGCCAGCAGCTTAAGGGCCAATGAGCAGTTCTTC.

The V and J genes are TRBV6-2 or TRBV6-3 and TRBJ2-2; 8 positions agree with TRBD1. This CDR3 is 16 amino acids long. V shed 4 bases and J 3 bases; nucleotides not matched to a gene: 7. Per germline, CDR1 MNHEY and CDR2 SVGEGT. CDR3 amino acids: CASSFAGTGYTGELFF. The CDR3 nucleotides read TGTGCCAGCAGTTTCGCCGGGACAGGCTACACCGGGGAGCTGTTTTTT.